The 25 T cell receptor beta chains in this list originate from one sample, sequenced in a study of blood T cells in healthy people across ages. Together with a sample-barcoded 5' primer, a J-beta primer mix was included in a second PCR lasting about 7 to 11 cycles. TCRdb re-analysed the 5' RACE reads in MiXCR, keeping a single row per CDR3 protein. The sample has 1.5 million to 2 million distinct CDR3 sequences; under 30% are singletons. Sequencing was carried out using blood. The origin of the receptors is a woman younger than 45 in good health.

This chain joins TRBV12-3 or TRBV12-4 and TRBJ2-5, with 13 bases identical to TRBD2. This CDR3 is 15 amino acids long. The V gene end was trimmed by 10 bases and the J gene end by 4 bases; junction bases not matched to a gene: 9. This CDR3 is CANTRTSGSSETQYF. The DNA for the CDR3 is TGTGCCAACACCCGGACTAGCGGGAGTTCAGAGACCCAGTACTTC.

This clonotype was recorded many times. Here the CDR3 reads CATPGTSRTEGHEQYF. DNA for the CDR3: TGTGCCACCCCGGGAACTAGCCGGACTGAGGGCCACGAGCAGTACTTC. The rearrangement uses TRBV25-1 and TRBJ2-7; possible D gene TRBD2, 6 bases. Per germline, CDR1 MGHDK and CDR2 SYGVNS. The CDR3 contains 16 residues. Trimming cost V 10 bases and J 5 bases, with 27 bases left between them.

This chain's CDR3 is CASSSPTDLGQPRAPGELFF. CDR3 DNA sequence: TGTGCCAGCAGCTCTCCAACGGACCTCGGACAGCCGAGGGCTCCCGGGGAGCTGTTTTTT. The V gene is TRBV13, the J gene TRBJ2-2, with D perhaps matching TRBD1 (6 bases). Trimming left V 4 bases short and J 6 bases short, with 30 bases between. Germline V gene sequence: CDR1 PRHDT, CDR2 FYEKMQ (reference sequence). This CDR3 is 20 amino acids long.

This clonotype was counted at least ten times. V is TRBV6-6 and J is TRBJ2-7; no clear D. The V gene's germline CDR1 is MNHNY and CDR2 SVGAGI (reference sequence). The CDR3 length is 14 residues. V was shortened by 4 bases and J by 0 bases, with 10 bases between the two germline ends. DNA of the CDR3: TGTGCCAGCAGTTCTGTAGTCAACTCCTACGAGCAGTACTTC. Its protein is CASSSVVNSYEQYF.

The chain links TRBV19 to TRBJ2-3; a possible D gene is TRBD2 (6 bases). The V end was cut by 6 bases, the J end by 5 bases, with 18 bases between. Per the germline V gene, CDR1 is LNHDA and CDR2 is SQIVND (reference sequence). CDR3 length: 15 residues. DNA for the CDR3: TGTGCCAGTAGGACCCCGGGACTGCCCGGAGATACGCAGTATTTT. Amino acids: CASRTPGLPGDTQYF.

The CDR3 region has the DNA TGCGCCAGCAGCGGGGAGGGACAGCGAGACAATGAGCAGTTCTTC. As protein: CASSGEGQRDNEQFF. This chain joins TRBV5-1 and TRBJ2-1; tentatively, D is TRBD1 or TRBD2 (7 bases each). CDR3 length equals 15 residues. V was pared by 4 bases and J by 5 bases, with 16 bases between. Germline V CDR1 and CDR2: SGHRS, YFSETQ.

This clonotype was counted between two and nine times. The chain combines TRBV20-1 with TRBJ2-3; 8 positions match TRBD1. Germline-derived CDR1 and CDR2 are DFQATT and SNEGSKA (reference sequence). This CDR3 has 13 residues. With V trimmed by 6 bases and J by 7 bases, 9 bases remained unmatched. Written as DNA, the CDR3 is TGCAGTGCGGGAGAGACAGGGGAAAATACGCAGTATTTT. This encodes CSAGETGENTQYF.

This clonotype came up many times. The chain has TRBV2 and TRBJ2-7, with no clear D. Between the trimmed V and J ends, which lost 4 bases and 3 bases, there was a span of 7 bases. Germline values: CDR1 SNHLY, CDR2 FYNNEI. The CDR3 sequence is 12 residues long. The chain's CDR3 is CASSVGNYEQYF. The DNA of the CDR3 is TGTGCCAGCAGTGTTGGGAACTACGAGCAGTACTTC.

V usage is TRBV6-5 and J usage is TRBJ2-1, with D tentatively TRBD2 (5 bases). The CDR3 is 14 amino acids. Germline V CDR1 and CDR2: MNHEY, SVGAGI. Trimming removed 6 bases from V and 5 bases from J, with 14 bases in between. The CDR3 DNA sequence: TGTGCCAGCAGGTACGGGGTCTCGAACAATGAGCAGTTCTTC. Translation gives CASRYGVSNNEQFF.

This clonotype was counted at least ten times. The rearrangement uses TRBV6-5 and TRBJ2-3; D remains unclear. Trimming took 5 bases from V and 0 from J, leaving 24 bases between them. The CDR3 loop spans 19 amino acids. Germline CDR1 and CDR2: MNHEY and SVGAGI. CDR3 DNA sequence: TGTGCCAGCAGTACGACCGGGTCCCACTTTCTTTCTAGCACAGATACGCAGTATTTT. Protein: CASSTTGSHFLSSTDTQYF.

This clonotype was seen ten or more times. The rearrangement uses TRBV6-6 and TRBJ1-5; weak D call: TRBD1 (6 bases). With 9 bases removed from V and 3 bases from J, the gap between germline ends came to 18 bases. The CDR3 sequence is 15 residues long. Per the germline V gene, CDR1 is MNHNY and CDR2 is SVGAGI (reference sequence). CDR3 bases: TGTGCCAGGAGTACTAACAGGGACCCCAATCAGCCCCAGCATTTT. Its protein product is CARSTNRDPNQPQHF.

On this clonotype itself: Since a much larger clone is just one base distant, this may be a read error. The missing conserved phenylalanine or tryptophan at the end of this CDR3 makes a read error likely. This chain uses TRBV4-2 with TRBJ2-1; D might be TRBD2 (5 bases). From germline, CDR1 is LGHNA and CDR2 YNFKEQ. The V end was cut by 3 bases, the J end by 5 bases, with 11 bases between. The CDR3 is made up of 14 amino acids. The CDR3 DNA reads TGTGCCAGCAGCCATTCTAGCCAGAACAATGAGCAGTTCGTC. Translation: CASSHSSQNNEQFV.

This clonotype was seen ten or more times. The V call is TRBV6-6, the J call TRBJ2-6; possible D gene TRBD1, 6 bases. CDR3 length equals 16 residues. Germline CDR1 MNHNY, CDR2 SVGAGI (reference sequence). Deletions cut 2 bases from V and 3 bases from J, with 11 bases between. Here the CDR3 reads CASSYRPGDGANVLTF. CDR3 DNA: TGTGCCAGCAGTTACCGGCCAGGGGATGGGGCCAACGTCCTGACTTTC.

For this clonotype: A much more abundant neighbour one base away suggests this may be a read error. This chain uses TRBV6-5 with TRBJ1-2, with D uncertain. The CDR3 totals 14 residues. The V gene's germline CDR1 is MNHEY and CDR2 SVGAGI. The CDR3 spells CVSSRSPPNYGYTF. The CDR3 DNA follows: TGTGTCAGCAGCCGGAGCCCACCTAACTATGGCTACACCTTC.

This clonotype came up a few times. The chain recombines TRBV20-1 with TRBJ2-1; the D gene is possibly TRBD1 (6 bases). V lost 0 bases and J lost 0, with 15 bases in between. This CDR3 has 17 amino acids. CDR1 and CDR2 (germline): DFQATT, SNEGSKA (reference sequence). The CDR3 loop is CSARDRRGTGSYNEQFF. CDR3 coding DNA: TGCAGTGCTAGAGACCGCAGGGGAACGGGCTCCTACAATGAGCAGTTCTTC.

This clonotype has a handful of counts. At one boundary the junction diverges from the germline segment, which might be a read error. The CDR3: CASSYSGTPTYEQYF. The CDR3, as DNA: TGTGCCAGCAGCTACTCCGGGACTCCTACCTACGAGCAGTACTTC. V gene TRBV6-6 combines with J gene TRBJ2-7; D might be TRBD2 (6 bases). Germline values: CDR1 MNHNY, CDR2 SVGAGI (reference sequence). The CDR3 has 15 amino acids.

To note about this clonotype: One end of the junction does not line up with germline, which may come from a read error. The chain combines TRBV6-6 with TRBJ2-3; the D gene is possibly TRBD1 (6 bases). Germline lookup yields CDR1 MNHNY and CDR2 SVGAGI (reference sequence). This CDR3 has 17 amino acids. The CDR3 nucleotides are TGTGCCAGCAGTTACCCCCAACAGGGCCCCAGCACAGGTACGCAGTATTTT. It codes for CASSYPQQGPSTGTQYF.

This clonotype was observed many times. V is TRBV9 and J is TRBJ2-3; D possibly corresponds to TRBD2 (7 bases). Between the trimmed V and J ends, which lost 1 base and 6 bases, there was a span of 15 bases. Germline CDR1 is SGDLS and CDR2 is YYNGEE. The CDR3 runs to 15 residues. The CDR3 bases are TGTGCCAGCAGCGTAATGGGGGGGCAGGCGGATACGCAGTATTTT. Its translation: CASSVMGGQADTQYF.

V gene TRBV28 combines with J gene TRBJ1-5; the match to TRBD1 covers 9 bases. V shed 2 bases, J shed 8 bases, and the junction held 4 bases outside the gene matches. CDR3 size: 14 residues. Per the germline V gene, CDR1 is MDHEN and CDR2 is SYDVKM. This chain's CDR3 is CASSLGTGNKPQHF. The CDR3 region has the DNA TGTGCCAGCAGTTTAGGGACAGGGAACAAGCCCCAGCATTTT.

The chain uses TRBV3-1 and TRBJ1-3; possibly TRBD1 for D (6 bases). This CDR3 is built from 19 residues. From germline, CDR1 is LGHDT and CDR2 YNNKEL (reference sequence). Trimming cost V 0 bases and J 2 bases, with 20 bases left between them. CDR3 nucleotides: TGTGCCAGCAGCCAAGATGAGATCGGGGGGCACCGCCCTGGAAACACCATATATTTT. This encodes CASSQDEIGGHRPGNTIYF.

There are a few counts of this clonotype. The chain links TRBV10-3 to TRBJ2-5; possible D gene TRBD2, 5 bases. The CDR3 has 13 residues. The germline V gene has CDR1 ENHRY and CDR2 SYGVKD. Deletions cut 10 bases from V and 5 bases from J, with 17 bases between. This CDR3 is CATRTLTGETQYF. The DNA of the CDR3 is TGTGCCACCCGGACTTTGACGGGGGAGACCCAGTACTTC.

The V call is TRBV28, the J call TRBJ1-2; 8 bases fit TRBD1. The CDR3 consists of 16 residues. Germline CDR1 is MDHEN and CDR2 is SYDVKM. J gave up 6 bases and V 2 bases, and 11 bases lay outside the gene matches. The CDR3: CASSLGEDRGGDGYTF. CDR3 DNA: TGTGCCAGCAGTTTAGGGGAAGACAGGGGTGGGGATGGCTACACCTTC.

This clonotype was found a few times. DNA for the CDR3: TGTGCCTGGGAGGCCAGCTATGGCTACACCTTC. Translation gives CAWEASYGYTF. The chain joins TRBV30 to TRBJ1-2; D gene ambiguous. Germline V CDR1 and CDR2: GTSNPN, SVGIG (reference sequence). V was clipped by 5 bases and J by 4 bases, with 8 bases between them. The CDR3 consists of 11 residues.

V and J are TRBV20-1 and TRBJ1-2; D is ambiguous. The length of the CDR3 is 10 residues. The V gene's germline CDR1 is DFQATT and CDR2 SNEGSKA (reference sequence). V lost 4 bases, J lost 8 bases, and 8 bases lay in between. For the CDR3, the DNA is TGCAGTGCTACTGCCGGGGGCTACACCTTC. It encodes CSATAGGYTF.

The V call is TRBV7-2, the J call TRBJ1-6; 8 bases are a match to TRBD1. V was clipped by 1 base and J by 10 bases; unmatched bases: 9. Germline CDR1 SGHTA, CDR2 FQGNSA. There are 16 residues in the CDR3. The CDR3 region is CASSLGGRTGQSPLHF. CDR3 DNA: TGTGCCAGCAGCTTAGGGGGACGGACAGGGCAGTCACCCCTCCACTTT.